This T cell receptor (beta chain) stems from a study of blood T cell repertoires in COVID-19. Study context: Samples of COVID-19 (acute and convalescent) were obtained from the United States, Italy and Spain. PBMCs, B-cell-depleted T cells, or T cells were the source of the cDNA or gDNA that made up the material.

The authors' processing: Researchers report that nucleated cell counts were estimated from reference gene primer amplification. Repertoires were generated with immunoSEQ multiplex PCR, while TCRdb's copy carries only in-frame clones and drops some. V and J calls and clone size follow that table, whereas D and trimming were derived from the DNA. The table has under 130,000 clones, about 90% seen once. The sequencing sample was made of peripheral blood. This receptor was obtained from a woman in her sixties or seventies with acute or convalescent COVID-19.

CDR3 nucleotides: TGTGCCAGCAGCCCAGATGAAAAACTGTTTTTT. Its protein product is CASSPDEKLFF. The genes are TRBV28 and TRBJ1-4; D gene uncertain. Germline CDR1 and CDR2: MDHEN and SYDVKM. This CDR3 contains 11 residues. With 6 bases removed from V and 6 bases from J, the gap between germline ends came to 5 bases. Filled out from reference TRBV28 and TRBJ1-4, the complete variable domain reads DVKVTQSSRYLVKRTGEKVFLECVQDMDHENMFWYRQDPGLGLRLIYFSYDVKMKEKGDIPEGYSVSREKKERFSLILESASTNQTSMYLCASSPDEKLFFGSGTQLSVL.